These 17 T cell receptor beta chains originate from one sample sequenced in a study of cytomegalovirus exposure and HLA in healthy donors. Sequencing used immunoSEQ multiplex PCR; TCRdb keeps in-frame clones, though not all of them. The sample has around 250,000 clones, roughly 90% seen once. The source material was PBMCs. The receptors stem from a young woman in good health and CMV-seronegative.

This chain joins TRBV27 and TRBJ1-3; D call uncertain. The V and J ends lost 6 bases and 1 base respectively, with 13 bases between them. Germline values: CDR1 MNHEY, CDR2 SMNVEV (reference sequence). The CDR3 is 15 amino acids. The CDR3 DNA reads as TGTGCCAGCAGCGTAAGCCCTGGTTCTGGAAACACCATATATTTT. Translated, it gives CASSVSPGSGNTIYF.

Here the CDR3 reads CASSLGLTGSNTGELFF. The DNA of the CDR3 is TGTGCCAGCAGCCTCGGACTGACAGGCTCGAACACCGGGGAGCTGTTTTTT. The chain combines TRBV28 with TRBJ2-2; a possible D gene is TRBD1 (6 bases). This CDR3 is 17 amino acids long. Trimming took off 6 bases at V and 0 bases at J, with 17 bases between the two ends. From germline, CDR1 is MDHEN and CDR2 SYDVKM.

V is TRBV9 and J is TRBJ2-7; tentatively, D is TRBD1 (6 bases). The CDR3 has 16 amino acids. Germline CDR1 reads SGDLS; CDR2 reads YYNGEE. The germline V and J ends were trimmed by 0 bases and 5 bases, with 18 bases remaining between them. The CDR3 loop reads CASSVESRRGVDEQYF. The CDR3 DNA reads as TGTGCCAGCAGCGTAGAATCGCGCAGGGGTGTGGACGAGCAGTACTTC.

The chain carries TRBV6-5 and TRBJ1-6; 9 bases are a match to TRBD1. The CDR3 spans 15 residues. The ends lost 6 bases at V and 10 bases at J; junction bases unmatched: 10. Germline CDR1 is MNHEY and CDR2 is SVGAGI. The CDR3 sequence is CASRGRTGEGSPLHF. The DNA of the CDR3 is TGTGCCAGCAGGGGAAGGACAGGGGAAGGGTCACCCCTCCACTTT.

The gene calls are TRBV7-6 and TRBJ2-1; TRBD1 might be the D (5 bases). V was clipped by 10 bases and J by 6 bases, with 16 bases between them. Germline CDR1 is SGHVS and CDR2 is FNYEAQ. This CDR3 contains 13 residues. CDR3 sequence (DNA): TGTGCCACCACAACCGCCGACAGCAATGAGCAGTTCTTC. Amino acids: CATTTADSNEQFF.

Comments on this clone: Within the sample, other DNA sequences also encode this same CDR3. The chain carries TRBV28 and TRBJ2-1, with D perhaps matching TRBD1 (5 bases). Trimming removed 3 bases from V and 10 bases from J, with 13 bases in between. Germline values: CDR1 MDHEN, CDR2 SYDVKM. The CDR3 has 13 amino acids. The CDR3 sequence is CASSFRAGNEQFF. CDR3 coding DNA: TGTGCCAGCAGTTTTCGGGCAGGGAACGAGCAGTTCTTC.

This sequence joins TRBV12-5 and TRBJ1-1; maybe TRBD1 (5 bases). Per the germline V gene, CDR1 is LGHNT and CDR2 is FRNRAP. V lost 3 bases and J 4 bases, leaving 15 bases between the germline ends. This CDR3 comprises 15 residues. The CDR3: CASGFGLGGLTEAFF. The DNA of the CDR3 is TGTGCTAGTGGTTTCGGGCTTGGGGGACTCACTGAAGCTTTCTTT.

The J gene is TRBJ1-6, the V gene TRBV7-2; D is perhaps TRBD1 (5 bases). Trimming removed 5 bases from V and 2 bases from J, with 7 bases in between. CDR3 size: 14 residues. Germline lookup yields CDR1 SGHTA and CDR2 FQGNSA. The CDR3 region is CASSQQAYNSPLHF. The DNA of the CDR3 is TGTGCCAGCAGCCAACAGGCCTATAATTCACCCCTCCACTTT.

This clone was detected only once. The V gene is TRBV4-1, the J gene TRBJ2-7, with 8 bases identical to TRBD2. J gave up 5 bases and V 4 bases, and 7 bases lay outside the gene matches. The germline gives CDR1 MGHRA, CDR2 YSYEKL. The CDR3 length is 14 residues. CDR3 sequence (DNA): TGCGCCAGCAGCCCCTACGGGGGGGACCACGAGCAGTACGTC. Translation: CASSPYGGDHEQYV.

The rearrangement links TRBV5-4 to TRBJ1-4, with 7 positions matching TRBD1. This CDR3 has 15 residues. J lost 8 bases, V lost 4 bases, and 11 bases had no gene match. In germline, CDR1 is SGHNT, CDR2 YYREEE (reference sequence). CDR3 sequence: CASSMRQGRGEKLFF. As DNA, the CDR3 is TGTGCCAGCAGCATGAGACAGGGAAGAGGCGAAAAACTGTTTTTT.

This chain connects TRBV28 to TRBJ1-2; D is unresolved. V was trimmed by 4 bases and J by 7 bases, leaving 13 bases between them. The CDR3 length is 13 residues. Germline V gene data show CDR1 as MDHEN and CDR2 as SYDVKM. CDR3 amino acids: CASSSPTRGGYTF. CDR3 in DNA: TGTGCCAGCAGTTCACCGACCCGAGGTGGCTACACCTTC.

The CDR3 loop is CASSQSETQYF. The CDR3 bases are TGTGCCAGCAGCCAGAGTGAGACCCAGTACTTC. V gene TRBV14 combines with J gene TRBJ2-5; no reliable D call. V was clipped by 3 bases and J by 5 bases, with 4 bases between them. This CDR3 has 11 residues. CDR1 is SGHDN, CDR2 FVKESK, per germline.

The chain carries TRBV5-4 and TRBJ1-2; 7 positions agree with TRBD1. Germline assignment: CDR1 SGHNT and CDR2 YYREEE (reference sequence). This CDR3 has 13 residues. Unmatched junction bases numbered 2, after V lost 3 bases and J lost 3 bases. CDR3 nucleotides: TGTGCCAGCAGCTCTGGACAGGACTATGGCTACACCTTC. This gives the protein CASSSGQDYGYTF.

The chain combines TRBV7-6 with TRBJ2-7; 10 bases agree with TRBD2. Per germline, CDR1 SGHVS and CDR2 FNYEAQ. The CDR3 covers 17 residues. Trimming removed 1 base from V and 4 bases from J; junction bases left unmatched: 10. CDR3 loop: CASSLGEPSGGRYEQYF. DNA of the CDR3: TGTGCCAGCAGCTTAGGGGAGCCTAGCGGGGGTCGGTACGAGCAGTACTTC.

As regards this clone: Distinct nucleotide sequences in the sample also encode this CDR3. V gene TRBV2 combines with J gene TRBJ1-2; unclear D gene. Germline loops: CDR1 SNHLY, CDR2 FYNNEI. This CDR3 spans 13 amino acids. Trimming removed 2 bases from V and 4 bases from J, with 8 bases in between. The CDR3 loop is CASSERAGYGYTF. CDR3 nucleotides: TGTGCCAGCAGTGAAAGGGCGGGCTATGGCTACACCTTC.

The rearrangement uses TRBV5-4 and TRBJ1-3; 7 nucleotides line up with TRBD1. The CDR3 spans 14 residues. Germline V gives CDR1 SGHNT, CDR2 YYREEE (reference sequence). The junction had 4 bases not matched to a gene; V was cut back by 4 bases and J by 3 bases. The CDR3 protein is CASSPTGSGNTIYF. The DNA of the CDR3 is TGTGCCAGCAGCCCGACAGGGAGTGGAAACACCATATATTTT.

The CDR3 region is CASSPGQLGHGYTF. The DNA of the CDR3 is TGCGCCAGCAGCCCGGGACAGTTGGGCCATGGCTACACCTTC. The rearrangement joins TRBV5-1 to TRBJ1-2; 7 bases align to TRBD1. With 4 bases clipped from V and 6 bases from J, the junction kept 9 bases outside the gene matches. Germline-derived CDR1 and CDR2 are SGHRS and YFSETQ. This CDR3 is built from 14 residues.